This note documents a single T cell receptor beta chain sequence. The CDR3 extends over 13 amino acids. The V and J ends lost 3 bases and 0 bases respectively, with 6 bases between them. In germline, CDR1 is GTSNPN, CDR2 SVGIG (reference sequence). These data come from a study of control samples from healthy donors and cancer patients. Sequenced by immunoSEQ multiplex PCR; TCRdb stores in-frame clones only, minus some. The table lists roughly 120,000 clones, approximately 90% of them singletons. The clonotype comes from a man aged 25 to 45 in good health. This sequence joins TRBV30 and TRBJ2-1; D is unclear. Source material: blood. The CDR3: CAWRQSSYNEQFF. The CDR3 DNA is TGTGCCTGGAGACAGAGCTCCTACAATGAGCAGTTCTTC.